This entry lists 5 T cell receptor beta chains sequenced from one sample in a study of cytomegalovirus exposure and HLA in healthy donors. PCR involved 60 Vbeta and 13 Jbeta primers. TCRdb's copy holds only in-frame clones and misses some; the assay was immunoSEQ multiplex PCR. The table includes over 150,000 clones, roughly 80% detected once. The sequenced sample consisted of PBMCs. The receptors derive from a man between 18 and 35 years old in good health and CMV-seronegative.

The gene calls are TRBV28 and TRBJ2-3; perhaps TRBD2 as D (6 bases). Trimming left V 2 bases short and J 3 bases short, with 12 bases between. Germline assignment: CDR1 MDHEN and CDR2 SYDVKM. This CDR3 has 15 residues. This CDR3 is CASSLAGSNTDTQYF. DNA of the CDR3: TGTGCCAGCAGTTTAGCCGGGAGTAATACAGATACGCAGTATTTT.

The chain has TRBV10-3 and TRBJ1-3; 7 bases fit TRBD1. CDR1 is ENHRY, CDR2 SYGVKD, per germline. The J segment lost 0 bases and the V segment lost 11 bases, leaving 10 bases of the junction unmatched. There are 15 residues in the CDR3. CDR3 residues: CASITGEVSGNTIYF. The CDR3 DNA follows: TGTGCCTCAATAACAGGGGAAGTCTCTGGAAACACCATATATTTT.

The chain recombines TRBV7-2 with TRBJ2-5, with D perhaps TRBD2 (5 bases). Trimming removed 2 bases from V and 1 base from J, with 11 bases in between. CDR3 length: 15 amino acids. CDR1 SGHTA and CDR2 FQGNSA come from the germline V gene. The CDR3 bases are TGTGCCAGCAGCTTACAACGGGAAATCCAAGAGACCCAGTACTTC. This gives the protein CASSLQREIQETQYF.

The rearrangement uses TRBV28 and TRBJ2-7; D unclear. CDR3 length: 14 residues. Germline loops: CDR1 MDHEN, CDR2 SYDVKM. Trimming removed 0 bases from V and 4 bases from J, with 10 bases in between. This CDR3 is CASSLWFTSYEQYF. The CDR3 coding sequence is TGTGCCAGCAGTTTATGGTTCACCAGTTACGAGCAGTACTTC.

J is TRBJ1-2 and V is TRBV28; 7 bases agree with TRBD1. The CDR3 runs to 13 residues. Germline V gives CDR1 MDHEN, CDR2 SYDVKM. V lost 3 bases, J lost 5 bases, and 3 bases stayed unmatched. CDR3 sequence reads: CASSFWTGYGYTF. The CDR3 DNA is TGTGCCAGCAGTTTCTGGACAGGTTATGGCTACACCTTC.